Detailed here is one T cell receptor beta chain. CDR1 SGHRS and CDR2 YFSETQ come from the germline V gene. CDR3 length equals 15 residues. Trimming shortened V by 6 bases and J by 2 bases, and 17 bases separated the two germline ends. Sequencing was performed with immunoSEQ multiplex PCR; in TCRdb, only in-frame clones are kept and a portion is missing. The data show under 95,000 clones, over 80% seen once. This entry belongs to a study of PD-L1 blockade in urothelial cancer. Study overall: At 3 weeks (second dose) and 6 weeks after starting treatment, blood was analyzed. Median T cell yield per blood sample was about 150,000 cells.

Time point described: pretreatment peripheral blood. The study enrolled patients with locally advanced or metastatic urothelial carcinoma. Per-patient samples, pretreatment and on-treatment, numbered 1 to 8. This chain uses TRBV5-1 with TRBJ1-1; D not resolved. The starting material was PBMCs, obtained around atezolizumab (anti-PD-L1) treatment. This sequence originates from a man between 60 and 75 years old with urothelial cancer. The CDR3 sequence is CASTPDRGSNTEAFF. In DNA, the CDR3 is TGCGCCAGCACCCCTGACCGGGGAAGCAACACTGAAGCTTTCTTT. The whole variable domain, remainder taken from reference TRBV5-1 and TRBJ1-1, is KAGVTQTPRYLIKTRGQQVTLSCSPISGHRSVSWYQQTPGQGLQFLFEYFSETQRNKGNFPGRFSGRQFSNSRSEMNVSTLELGDSALYLCASTPDRGSNTEAFFGQGTRLTVV.